This TCR beta chain came from a study of OX40 agonist ivuxolimab in advanced cancers. The wider study: Treatment received earlier with anti-PD-1, anti-PD-L1 or anti-CTLA-4 agents was allowed, and approximately 40% had some.

As regards this clone: The sample holds other DNA sequences that translate to the same CDR3.

In germline, CDR1 is SQVTM, CDR2 ANQGSEA. The CDR3 is 14 amino acids. The ends were cut back, 2 bases at V and 4 bases at J, with 14 bases in the middle. The table came from immunoSEQ multiplex PCR; TCRdb's copy has only in-frame clones and leaves some out. The sample holds over 40,000 clones, around 81% seen once. The clonotype originates from an adult with an advanced solid tumor such as melanoma, head and neck, liver or kidney cancer. The sequenced sample was CD4+ or CD8+ T cells sorted from blood, obtained in a trial of the OX40 agonist ivuxolimab. The gene calls are TRBV29-1 and TRBJ1-1; D not resolved. In DNA form, the CDR3 reads TGCAGCGTTGAAAATTGGACCCCGAGCACTGAAGCTTTCTTT. This encodes CSVENWTPSTEAFF.